The TCR beta chain described here comes from a study of blood T cell repertoires in COVID-19. Overall study: Acute-phase and convalescent COVID-19 samples originated in the United States, Italy and Spain. Sources were T cells, B-cell-depleted T cells, or PBMCs; the material itself was cDNA or gDNA.

Per the study methods: Scientists estimated how many nucleated cells there were by amplifying reference gene primers. Only in-frame clones appear in the TCRdb table, and some are missing; sequencing was by immunoSEQ multiplex PCR. V and J calls and clone size are those listed in that table; D and trimming were worked out from the DNA. The sample consists of 95,000 to 100,000 clones, roughly four fifths of them appearing once. The CDR3 contains 13 residues. CDR1 and CDR2 (germline): SGHRS, YFSETQ. V lost 4 bases and J 2 bases, leaving 8 bases between the germline ends. The receptor was derived from a human donor in a cohort sampled during active COVID-19. Sequenced: peripheral blood. This chain links TRBV5-1 with TRBJ2-3; D remains ambiguous. The CDR3 is CASSSRDTDTQYF. The DNA for the CDR3 is TGCGCCAGCAGCAGCCGCGACACAGATACGCAGTATTTT.